This TCR beta chain was profiled in a study of T cell repertoires in cytomegalovirus infection. Study as a whole: The public TCR beta signatures pointed to both CMV infection and matching HLA type. Study-wide results and limits: Public TCR beta family frequency separated CMV-and-HLA carriers, including in an independent cohort. The study found HLA-C-restricted CMV-specific TCR beta clonotypes dominating the ex vivo response.

TCRdb recomputed calls from the reads with MiXCR, one row per CDR3 protein. This sample has about 400,000 distinct CDR3 sequences, with 15% to 20% found just once. From germline, CDR1 is MGHRA and CDR2 YSYEKL. The CDR3 runs to 15 residues. The J segment lost 4 bases and the V segment lost 1 base, leaving 3 bases of the junction unmatched. A few counts support this clonotype. Its antigen is unidentified. This TCR was sampled from a human donor in good health (CMV status not recorded). Some clones in this sample may be carry-over from other donors' samples. The sequenced sample was PBMCs. The chain employs TRBV4-1 and TRBJ1-5; 8 bases are a match to TRBD1. DNA for the CDR3: TGCGCCAGCAGCCAAGGGACAGGGCTAAATCAGCCCCAGCATTTT. This gives the protein CASSQGTGLNQPQHF.